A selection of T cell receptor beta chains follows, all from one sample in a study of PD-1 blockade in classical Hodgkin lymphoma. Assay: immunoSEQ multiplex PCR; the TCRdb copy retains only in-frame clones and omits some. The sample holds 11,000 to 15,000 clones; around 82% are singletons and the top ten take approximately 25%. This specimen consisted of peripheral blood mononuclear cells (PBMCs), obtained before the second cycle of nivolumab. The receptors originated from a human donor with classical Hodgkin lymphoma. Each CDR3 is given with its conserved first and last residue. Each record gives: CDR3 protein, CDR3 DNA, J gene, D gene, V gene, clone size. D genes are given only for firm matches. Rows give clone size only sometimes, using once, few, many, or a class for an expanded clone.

CDR3 protein: CASSPFGQALDSGANVLTF
CDR3 DNA: TGTGCCAGCTCACCCTTCGGACAGGCCCTTGATTCTGGGGCCAACGTCCTGACTTTC
J gene: TRBJ2-6
D gene: TRBD1
V gene: TRBV18
clone size: -

CDR3 protein: CASSSPLRGDTDTQYF
CDR3 DNA: TGTGCCAGCAGTTCTCCTTTACGGGGGGACACAGATACGCAGTATTTT
J gene: TRBJ2-3
D gene: TRBD2
V gene: TRBV27
clone size: -

CDR3 protein: CASSVGQGPSTEAFF
CDR3 DNA: TGTGCCAGCAGCGTTGGACAGGGCCCGAGCACTGAAGCTTTCTTT
J gene: TRBJ1-1
D gene: TRBD1
V gene: TRBV9
clone size: few

CDR3 protein: CASSLRGQGEWDEQFF
CDR3 DNA: TGCGCCAGCAGCCTAAGGGGACAGGGGGAGTGGGATGAGCAGTTCTTC
J gene: TRBJ2-1
D gene: TRBD1
V gene: TRBV4-1
clone size: few

CDR3 protein: CASSQGSHTTKGEQYF
CDR3 DNA: TGTGCCAGCAGTCAAGGTAGCCACACCACTAAGGGCGAGCAGTACTTC
J gene: TRBJ2-7
D gene: -
V gene: TRBV4-2
clone size: -

CDR3 protein: CASSSQGFRSEAFF
CDR3 DNA: TGTGCCAGCAGTTCACAGGGTTTTAGGTCTGAAGCTTTCTTT
J gene: TRBJ1-1
D gene: -
V gene: TRBV27
clone size: few

CDR3 protein: CASSLTWQTANYGYTF
CDR3 DNA: TGTGCCAGCAGTTTAACCTGGCAGACTGCTAACTATGGCTACACCTTC
J gene: TRBJ1-2
D gene: -
V gene: TRBV27
clone size: few

CDR3 protein: CASSLALGTGVDIQYF
CDR3 DNA: TGCGCCAGCAGCTTGGCACTGGGGACAGGTGTGGACATTCAGTACTTC
J gene: TRBJ2-4
D gene: TRBD1
V gene: TRBV5-1
clone size: -

CDR3 protein: CASSGREKLFF
CDR3 DNA: TGTGCCAGCAGTGGTAGGGAAAAACTGTTTTTT
J gene: TRBJ1-4
D gene: -
V gene: TRBV2
clone size: -

CDR3 protein: CASSLQANYGYTF
CDR3 DNA: TGTGCCAGCAGCCTACAGGCAAACTATGGCTACACCTTC
J gene: TRBJ1-2
D gene: -
V gene: TRBV14
clone size: -

CDR3 protein: CATSRDRLSSYNSPLHF
CDR3 DNA: TGTGCCACCAGCAGGGACAGGCTTAGCTCCTATAATTCACCCCTCCACTTT
J gene: TRBJ1-6
D gene: TRBD1
V gene: TRBV15
clone size: -

CDR3 protein: CASSHYLGRSPSQETQYF
CDR3 DNA: TGCGCCAGCAGCCACTACTTAGGCCGGTCACCCTCACAAGAGACCCAGTACTTC
J gene: TRBJ2-5
D gene: -
V gene: TRBV4-1
clone size: -

CDR3 protein: CASSEAGISSGELFF
CDR3 DNA: TGCGCCAGCAGTGAGGCAGGGATAAGTTCCGGGGAGCTGTTTTTT
J gene: TRBJ2-2
D gene: -
V gene: TRBV10-1
clone size: -

CDR3 protein: CASSLGLGSVTYEQYF
CDR3 DNA: TGCGCCAGCAGCTTGGGCCTGGGTAGCGTAACCTACGAGCAGTACTTC
J gene: TRBJ2-7
D gene: -
V gene: TRBV5-1
clone size: -

CDR3 protein: CASSGDSSYGYTF
CDR3 DNA: TGTGCCAGCAGTGGGGACAGCAGCTATGGCTACACCTTC
J gene: TRBJ1-2
D gene: TRBD1
V gene: TRBV2
clone size: -

CDR3 protein: CASSLKTGGYEQYF
CDR3 DNA: TGTGCCAGCAGTTTAAAGACAGGGGGATACGAGCAGTACTTC
J gene: TRBJ2-7
D gene: TRBD1
V gene: TRBV27
clone size: -

CDR3 protein: CASSLGQYGEQYF
CDR3 DNA: TGTGCCAGCAGTCTGGGACAGTACGGCGAGCAGTACTTC
J gene: TRBJ2-7
D gene: TRBD1
V gene: TRBV27
clone size: once

CDR3 protein: CASSLAQETQYF
CDR3 DNA: TGCGCCAGCAGCCTTGCCCAAGAGACCCAGTACTTC
J gene: TRBJ2-5
D gene: -
V gene: TRBV5-1
clone size: -

CDR3 protein: CASSPMGGYGYTF
CDR3 DNA: TGTGCCAGCAGTCCCATGGGGGGCTATGGCTACACCTTC
J gene: TRBJ1-2
D gene: -
V gene: TRBV27
clone size: -

CDR3 protein: CASSQGGARVTDTQYF
CDR3 DNA: TGCGCCAGCAGCCAGGGGGGGGCAAGGGTTACAGATACGCAGTATTTT
J gene: TRBJ2-3
D gene: -
V gene: TRBV4-1
clone size: -

CDR3 protein: CASSLEPGGQSNQPQHF
CDR3 DNA: TGTGCCAGCAGTTTGGAGCCAGGGGGTCAAAGCAATCAGCCCCAGCATTTT
J gene: TRBJ1-5
D gene: TRBD1
V gene: TRBV28
clone size: few

CDR3 protein: CASGTSGGADWTDTQYF
CDR3 DNA: TGCGCCAGCGGCACTAGCGGGGGGGCCGATTGGACAGATACGCAGTATTTT
J gene: TRBJ2-3
D gene: TRBD2
V gene: TRBV5-1
clone size: -

CDR3 protein: CSARDRGKQFF
CDR3 DNA: TGCAGTGCTAGAGACAGGGGAAAGCAGTTCTTC
J gene: TRBJ2-1
D gene: -
V gene: TRBV20-1
clone size: -

CDR3 protein: CASSLDSYYTEAFF
CDR3 DNA: TGTGCCAGCAGCTTGGACAGCTATTACACTGAAGCTTTCTTT
J gene: TRBJ1-1
D gene: -
V gene: TRBV7-9
clone size: -

CDR3 protein: CASSPGQEPYYGYTF
CDR3 DNA: TGTGCCAGCTCACCCGGACAGGAACCTTACTATGGCTACACCTTC
J gene: TRBJ1-2
D gene: TRBD1
V gene: TRBV18
clone size: -

CDR3 protein: CASSLDVAGDYNEQFF
CDR3 DNA: TGTGCCAGCAGCTTAGACGTAGCGGGGGACTACAATGAGCAGTTCTTC
J gene: TRBJ2-1
D gene: TRBD2
V gene: TRBV5-4
clone size: -

CDR3 protein: CASSPDSYSNQPQHF
CDR3 DNA: TGTGCCAGCAGTCCCGACAGCTATAGCAATCAGCCCCAGCATTTT
J gene: TRBJ1-5
D gene: -
V gene: TRBV6-5
clone size: few

CDR3 protein: CASSKGARRDTGELFF
CDR3 DNA: TGTGCCAGCAGCAAAGGGGCTCGCCGGGACACCGGGGAGCTGTTTTTT
J gene: TRBJ2-2
D gene: -
V gene: TRBV9
clone size: -

CDR3 protein: CASSYLRDYGYTF
CDR3 DNA: TGTGCCAGCAGTTACCTGCGAGATTATGGCTACACCTTC
J gene: TRBJ1-2
D gene: -
V gene: TRBV6-5
clone size: few

CDR3 protein: CASSLRDRADYGYTF
CDR3 DNA: TGTGCCAGCAGTTTAAGGGACAGGGCCGATTATGGCTACACCTTC
J gene: TRBJ1-2
D gene: TRBD1
V gene: TRBV28
clone size: -

CDR3 protein: CASSADMQETQYF
CDR3 DNA: TGTGCCAGCAGTGCGGACATGCAAGAGACCCAGTACTTC
J gene: TRBJ2-5
D gene: -
V gene: TRBV6-6
clone size: -

CDR3 protein: CASSPRPDSYEQYF
CDR3 DNA: TGTGCCAGCAGCCCTCGCCCCGATTCCTACGAGCAGTACTTC
J gene: TRBJ2-7
D gene: -
V gene: TRBV27
clone size: medium-sized

CDR3 protein: CAISEFATGSRTEAFF
CDR3 DNA: TGTGCCATCAGTGAGTTTGCCACAGGGAGTAGAACTGAAGCTTTCTTT
J gene: TRBJ1-1
D gene: -
V gene: TRBV10-3
clone size: few

CDR3 protein: CASSTWTSGGNSYNEQFF
CDR3 DNA: TGTGCCAGCAGCACCTGGACTAGCGGGGGGAACTCCTACAATGAGCAGTTCTTC
J gene: TRBJ2-1
D gene: TRBD2
V gene: TRBV7-2
clone size: -

CDR3 protein: CASSLVPPRYTGELFF
CDR3 DNA: TGTGCCAGCAGCTTAGTACCTCCGAGGTACACCGGGGAGCTGTTTTTT
J gene: TRBJ2-2
D gene: -
V gene: TRBV11-2
clone size: -

CDR3 protein: CASSLASEETQYF
CDR3 DNA: TGTGCCAGCAGCTTAGCGTCGGAAGAGACCCAGTACTTC
J gene: TRBJ2-5
D gene: -
V gene: TRBV7-9
clone size: once

CDR3 protein: CASSHRQVNTEAFF
CDR3 DNA: TGTGCCAGCAGCCACCGACAGGTTAACACTGAAGCTTTCTTT
J gene: TRBJ1-1
D gene: -
V gene: TRBV11-2
clone size: -

CDR3 protein: CASSGAGEGPYGYTF
CDR3 DNA: TGTGCCAGCAGTGGGGCGGGAGAGGGGCCTTATGGCTACACCTTC
J gene: TRBJ1-2
D gene: -
V gene: TRBV25-1
clone size: -

CDR3 protein: CASSSGPGDEAFF
CDR3 DNA: TGTGCCAGCAGCTCCGGACCCGGGGATGAAGCTTTCTTT
J gene: TRBJ1-1
D gene: -
V gene: TRBV7-9
clone size: -

CDR3 protein: CASSLGLRISITTEAFF
CDR3 DNA: TGTGCCAGCAGCCTTGGCCTCAGGATAAGTATCACCACTGAAGCTTTCTTT
J gene: TRBJ1-1
D gene: -
V gene: TRBV7-8
clone size: -

CDR3 protein: CASRPEMGGGRNEQFF
CDR3 DNA: TGTGCCAGCAGGCCCGAAATGGGGGGGGGCCGCAATGAGCAGTTCTTC
J gene: TRBJ2-1
D gene: -
V gene: TRBV4-2
clone size: -

CDR3 protein: CAISESSVAGGPEQFF
CDR3 DNA: TGTGCCATCAGTGAGTCATCGGTAGCGGGGGGGCCTGAGCAGTTCTTC
J gene: TRBJ2-1
D gene: TRBD2
V gene: TRBV10-3
clone size: -

CDR3 protein: CASSEVGGQETQYF
CDR3 DNA: TGTGCCAGCAGCGAAGTGGGGGGGCAGGAGACCCAGTACTTC
J gene: TRBJ2-5
D gene: -
V gene: TRBV9
clone size: -

CDR3 protein: CASSPLGTGDDGYTF
CDR3 DNA: TGCGCCAGCAGCCCGCTAGGGACAGGGGATGATGGCTACACCTTC
J gene: TRBJ1-2
D gene: TRBD1
V gene: TRBV5-1
clone size: -

CDR3 protein: CASSVGTSGGAVDEQFF
CDR3 DNA: TGTGCCAGCAGCGTGGGGACTAGCGGGGGGGCCGTGGATGAGCAGTTCTTC
J gene: TRBJ2-1
D gene: TRBD2
V gene: TRBV9
clone size: -